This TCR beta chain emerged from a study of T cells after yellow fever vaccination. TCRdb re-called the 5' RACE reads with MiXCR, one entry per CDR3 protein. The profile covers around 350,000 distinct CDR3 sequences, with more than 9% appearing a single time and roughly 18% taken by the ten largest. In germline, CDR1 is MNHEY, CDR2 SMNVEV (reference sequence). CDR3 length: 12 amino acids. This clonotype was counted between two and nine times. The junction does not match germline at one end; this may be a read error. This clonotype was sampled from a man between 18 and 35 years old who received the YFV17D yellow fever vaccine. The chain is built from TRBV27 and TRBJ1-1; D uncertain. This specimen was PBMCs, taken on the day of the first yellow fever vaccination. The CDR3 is CASSSLNSEAFF. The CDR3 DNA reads TGTGCCAGCAGTTCCCTCAACAGTGAAGCTTTCTTT.